What follows are 28 T cell receptor beta chains derived from one specimen sequenced in a study of T cells in tumors after PD-1 blockade (dated by TCRdb to about 2019). Library creation used the immunoSEQ multiplex PCR assay. What TCRdb holds here is the immuneACCESS table cut down to in-frame rearrangements. Part of the clones is not present; checked against another copy, under half of the missing clones reflect an unresolved V gene, and the others are unexplained. Within this sample are about 12,000 clones, with approximately 63% of them counted one time only. The top ten hold approximately 15% of the sample. Sample time point, as interpreted from the label and publication: before anti-PD-1 therapy. The sample here was tumor tissue, taken before anti-PD-1 treatment. All receptors derive from a human donor with basal cell carcinoma.

This chain links TRBV11-3 with TRBJ1-3; D uncertain. The CDR3 is made up of 15 amino acids. The germline gives CDR1 SGHNT, CDR2 YENEEA. The ends were cut back, 1 base at V and 2 bases at J, with 9 bases in the middle. The CDR3 DNA reads TGTGCCAGCAGCTTAGGCGCGGGGACTGGAAACACCATATATTTT. Translation: CASSLGAGTGNTIYF. The variable domain in full, with the rest retrieved from reference TRBV11-3 and TRBJ1-3, is EAGVVQSPRYKIIEKKQPVAFWCNPISGHNTLYWYLQNLGQGPELLIRYENEEAVDDSQLPKDRFSAERLKGVDSTLKIQPAELGDSAVYLCASSLGAGTGNTIYFGEGSWLTVV.

The chain links TRBV14 to TRBJ1-2, with D uncertain. V lost 4 bases to trimming and J lost 0 bases, with 3 bases between them. The CDR3 covers 12 residues. Germline assignment: CDR1 SGHDN and CDR2 FVKESK. The DNA of the CDR3 is TGTGCCAGCAGCCCTACTAACTATGGCTACACCTTC. It codes for CASSPTNYGYTF.

The rearrangement joins TRBV7-9 to TRBJ2-5; 8 nucleotides match TRBD2. The CDR3 extends over 16 amino acids. Unmatched junction bases numbered 6, after V lost 1 base and J lost 2 bases. CDR1 is SEHNR and CDR2 is FQNEAQ in the germline V gene (reference sequence). CDR3 residues: CASSLGSAGGQETQYF. The CDR3 region has the DNA TGTGCCAGCAGCTTAGGGTCGGCGGGAGGACAAGAGACCCAGTACTTC.

This chain uses TRBV7-2 with TRBJ1-2; D not resolved. V lost 2 bases and J lost 3, with 10 bases in between. The CDR3 covers 14 residues. CDR1 and CDR2 (germline): SGHTA, FQGNSA. The CDR3 nucleotides read TGTGCCAGCAGCTTAACGGGAGGTGACTATGGCTACACCTTC. Encoded protein: CASSLTGGDYGYTF.

This chain links TRBV28 with TRBJ1-1, with a tentative D call TRBD1 (6 bases). V was cut by 5 bases and J by 8 bases, with 15 bases left in between. This CDR3 region has 13 residues. Per the germline V gene, CDR1 is MDHEN and CDR2 is SYDVKM. CDR3 sequence (DNA): TGTGCCAGCAGTCCATCGGGACAAATAGAAGCTTTCTTT. Translation gives CASSPSGQIEAFF.

This sequence joins TRBV7-9 and TRBJ2-5; no reliable D call. Looked up from germline, CDR1 is SEHNR and CDR2 is FQNEAQ (reference sequence). This CDR3 is built from 16 residues. V was clipped by 2 bases and J by 4 bases, with 17 bases between them. CDR3 protein: CASSLRSGRRRETQYF. The CDR3 DNA reads as TGTGCCAGCAGCTTAAGATCCGGCCGACGGCGAGAGACCCAGTACTTC.

This clone was recorded a few times. This sample also contains other DNA sequences that code for the same CDR3. The J gene is TRBJ2-2, the V gene TRBV5-5; D is undetermined. The V end was cut by 1 base, the J end by 4 bases, with 14 bases between. The CDR3 has 16 amino acids. Looked up from germline, CDR1 is SGHKS and CDR2 is YYEKEE (reference sequence). DNA of the CDR3: TGTGCCAGCAGCTTGTTAACGGGCCCGGGCACCGGGGAGCTGTTTTTT. The encoded protein is CASSLLTGPGTGELFF. The whole variable domain, filled in from reference TRBV5-5 and TRBJ2-2, reads DAGVTQSPTHLIKTRGQQVTLRCSPISGHKSVSWYQQVLGQGPQFIFQYYEKEERGRGNFPDRFSARQFPNYSSELNVNALLLGDSALYLCASSLLTGPGTGELFFGEGSRLTVL.

The chain joins TRBV19 to TRBJ2-3; TRBD1 matches 8 bases. This CDR3 is built from 17 residues. CDR1 is LNHDA, CDR2 SQIVND, per germline (reference sequence). Trimming took 2 bases from V and 5 from J; bases not matched to a gene: 12. As DNA, the CDR3 is TGTGCCAGTAGTATATTTTGGACAGGGCGCATGGGAGATACGCAGTATTTT. This translates into CASSIFWTGRMGDTQYF.

The chain carries TRBV6-5 and TRBJ1-5; D gene ambiguous. CDR1 is MNHEY and CDR2 is SVGAGI in the germline V gene. This CDR3 has 13 residues. V lost 0 bases, J lost 4 bases, and 4 bases lay in between. The CDR3 DNA sequence: TGTGCCAGCAGTTACTCCCGGAATCAGCCCCAGCATTTT. Protein: CASSYSRNQPQHF.

This clone was recorded a few times. The chain combines TRBV29-1 with TRBJ1-2, with no clear D. There are 13 residues in the CDR3. Per germline, CDR1 SQVTM and CDR2 ANQGSEA. Trimming pared 1 base from V and 4 bases from J, leaving 10 bases between. In DNA, the CDR3 is TGCAGCGTTGAAGCCGGAGGGAGCTATGGCTACACCTTC. Translation gives CSVEAGGSYGYTF.

J is TRBJ2-1 and V is TRBV6-4, with 8 bases identical to TRBD2. Germline V gene lookup returns CDR1 MRHNA and CDR2 SNTAGT. The CDR3 consists of 15 residues. The J segment lost 7 bases and the V segment lost 5 bases, leaving 10 bases of the junction unmatched. The CDR3 nucleotides are TGTGCCAGCAGTTACAGCGGGAGTGGTCATAATGAGCAGTTCTTC. Translation gives CASSYSGSGHNEQFF.

V and J are TRBV29-1 and TRBJ1-3; maybe TRBD1 (5 bases). The V end lost 3 bases, the J end lost 2 bases, and 14 bases lay between the germline ends. Germline loops: CDR1 SQVTM, CDR2 ANQGSEA. The CDR3 contains 15 residues. The CDR3 DNA reads TGCAGCGTTGAGGGGACTCTCTCCCCTGGAAACACCATATATTTT. Translation gives CSVEGTLSPGNTIYF.

This clone is judged medium-sized (0.01 to 0.1%). The chain couples TRBV2 to TRBJ1-5; a possible D gene is TRBD1 (5 bases). The germline CDR1 and CDR2 sequences are SNHLY and FYNNEI. This CDR3 has 15 residues. Trimming removed 3 bases from V and 3 bases from J, with 12 bases in between. CDR3: CASSDKGLNNQPQHF. CDR3 coding DNA: TGTGCCAGCAGTGACAAGGGGTTGAACAATCAGCCCCAGCATTTT.

The chain is built from TRBV28 and TRBJ2-7, with 7 bases that match TRBD2. V lost 6 bases to trimming and J lost 0 bases; unmatched junction nucleotides: 8. Germline CDR1 MDHEN, CDR2 SYDVKM. The CDR3 is 15 residues long. CDR3 protein: CASSTPGGFSYEQYF. The CDR3 DNA follows: TGTGCCAGCAGCACACCGGGGGGTTTCTCCTACGAGCAGTACTTC.

This rearrangement joins TRBV6-5 to TRBJ2-1, with 8 bases identical to TRBD2. CDR3 length equals 15 residues. The V segment lost 5 bases and the J segment 7 bases; nucleotides outside the gene matches: 10. Germline lookup yields CDR1 MNHEY and CDR2 SVGAGI. CDR3 nucleotides: TGTGCCAGCAGTACCGGGGGGGGTGTTGAGAATGAGCAGTTCTTC. As protein: CASSTGGGVENEQFF.

The chain employs TRBV30 and TRBJ2-1, with TRBD1 matching 7 bases. Germline lookup yields CDR1 GTSNPN and CDR2 SVGIG (reference sequence). V trimming: 3 bases; J trimming: 4 bases; junction bases outside the gene matches: 12. There are 16 residues in the CDR3. CDR3 loop: CAWSRFRDSFYNEQFF. The CDR3 bases are TGTGCCTGGAGCCGTTTCCGGGACAGCTTTTACAATGAGCAGTTCTTC.

The chain recombines TRBV15 with TRBJ2-7; D assignment may be TRBD1 or TRBD2 (5 bases each). V lost 5 bases to trimming and J lost 5 bases, with 22 bases between them. The CDR3 runs 16 residues. Germline CDR1 is LNHNV and CDR2 is YYDKDF (reference sequence). The CDR3 coding sequence is TGTGCCACCAGCCCCCATACCGGGCAGGGACGTAACGAGCAGTACTTC. Protein sequence: CATSPHTGQGRNEQYF.

The chain carries TRBV18 and TRBJ1-1, with D possibly TRBD1 on 5 matching bases. Trimming removed 3 bases from V and 3 bases from J, with 17 bases in between. The germline V gene has CDR1 KGHSH and CDR2 LQKENI. The length of the CDR3 is 16 residues. The CDR3 sequence: CASSPRVFSTDTEAFF. DNA of the CDR3: TGTGCCAGCTCACCCAGGGTCTTCTCGACGGACACTGAAGCTTTCTTT.

This chain joins TRBV20-1 and TRBJ2-4; 7 bases align to TRBD2. This CDR3 contains 12 residues. CDR1 is DFQATT and CDR2 is SNEGSKA in the germline V gene (reference sequence). The V segment lost 3 bases and the J segment 9 bases; nucleotides outside the gene matches: 5. This chain's CDR3 is CSASRREGIQYF. In nucleotides, the CDR3 is TGCAGTGCTAGTCGCAGGGAGGGCATTCAGTACTTC.

The chain couples TRBV12-3 or TRBV12-4 to TRBJ1-1; 10 bases line up with TRBD1. There are 11 residues in the CDR3. With 6 bases clipped from V and 11 bases from J, the junction kept 3 bases outside the gene matches. The CDR3 DNA reads TGTGCCAGCAGGGACAGGGGGGGGGCTTTCTTT. Translation: CASRDRGGAFF.

This clone was recorded only once. Here the CDR3 DNA reads TGCGCCAGCAGCTTGGAAGGGACAGTTTTCACCGGGGAGCTGTTTTTT. Translating it yields CASSLEGTVFTGELFF. The J gene is TRBJ2-2, the V gene TRBV5-1; 7 bases match TRBD1. This CDR3 has 16 residues. Per germline, CDR1 SGHRS and CDR2 YFSETQ. V was clipped by 0 bases and J by 4 bases; unmatched bases: 6.

This clone was recorded a few times. The V gene is TRBV11-3, the J gene TRBJ2-1; D is unclear. The CDR3 spans 14 residues. Looked up from germline, CDR1 is SGHNT and CDR2 is YENEEA. V was clipped by 1 base and J by 3 bases, with 7 bases between them. In nucleotides, the CDR3 is TGTGCCAGCAGCTTAGTAGGCGACTACAATGAGCAGTTCTTC. This codes for CASSLVGDYNEQFF.

The chain employs TRBV11-3 and TRBJ2-1; 12 bases align to TRBD2. V lost 5 bases, J lost 12 bases, and 14 bases stayed unmatched. The germline V gene has CDR1 SGHNT and CDR2 YENEEA. The CDR3 is 16 amino acids. Here the CDR3 reads CASSARLAGALNRQFF. The CDR3 bases are TGTGCCAGCAGCGCCCGACTAGCGGGAGCCCTAAATAGGCAGTTCTTC.

CDR3 sequence: CASSIEAGSYYGYTF. The CDR3 bases are TGTGCCAGTAGTATAGAGGCGGGTTCTTACTATGGCTACACCTTC. V and J are TRBV19 and TRBJ1-2; D is ambiguous. Trimming removed 0 bases at V and 3 bases at J, with 11 bases between. The CDR3 has 15 amino acids. CDR1 is LNHDA, CDR2 SQIVND, per germline (reference sequence).

This clone was seen a few times. The rearrangement joins TRBV30 to TRBJ1-2, with 9 bases matching TRBD1. The ends lost 2 bases at V and 4 bases at J; junction bases unmatched: 8. Germline V gene sequence: CDR1 GTSNPN, CDR2 SVGIG (reference sequence). The CDR3 has 15 amino acids. CDR3 loop: CAWSRRDRARYGYTF. Here the CDR3 DNA reads TGTGCCTGGAGTAGGCGGGACAGGGCGCGCTATGGCTACACCTTC.

V is TRBV9 and J is TRBJ2-1, with 10 nucleotides matching TRBD2. The CDR3 has 14 amino acids. The J segment lost 10 bases and the V segment lost 4 bases, leaving 8 bases of the junction unmatched. Germline values: CDR1 SGDLS, CDR2 YYNGEE. This CDR3 is CASSPGLATYEQFF. As DNA, the CDR3 is TGTGCCAGCAGCCCGGGACTAGCGACGTACGAGCAGTTCTTC.

This clone was detected a few times. The chain recombines TRBV5-4 with TRBJ1-2; 10 bases are shared with TRBD1. The V gene's germline CDR1 is SGHNT and CDR2 YYREEE (reference sequence). The CDR3 runs 16 residues. J lost 2 bases, V lost 4 bases, and 8 bases had no gene match. The CDR3 sequence is CASSKPTGGGNYGYTF. The CDR3, as DNA: TGTGCCAGCAGCAAACCGACAGGGGGCGGAAACTATGGCTACACCTTC.

This clone occurred a few times. The genes are TRBV28 and TRBJ1-5, with unresolved D. The CDR3 is made up of 15 amino acids. Germline CDR1 MDHEN, CDR2 SYDVKM. V lost 2 bases and J lost 4, with 12 bases in between. In nucleotides, the CDR3 is TGTGCCAGCAGTTTACCCAGTGCCGAAAATCAGCCCCAGCATTTT. Encoded protein: CASSLPSAENQPQHF.